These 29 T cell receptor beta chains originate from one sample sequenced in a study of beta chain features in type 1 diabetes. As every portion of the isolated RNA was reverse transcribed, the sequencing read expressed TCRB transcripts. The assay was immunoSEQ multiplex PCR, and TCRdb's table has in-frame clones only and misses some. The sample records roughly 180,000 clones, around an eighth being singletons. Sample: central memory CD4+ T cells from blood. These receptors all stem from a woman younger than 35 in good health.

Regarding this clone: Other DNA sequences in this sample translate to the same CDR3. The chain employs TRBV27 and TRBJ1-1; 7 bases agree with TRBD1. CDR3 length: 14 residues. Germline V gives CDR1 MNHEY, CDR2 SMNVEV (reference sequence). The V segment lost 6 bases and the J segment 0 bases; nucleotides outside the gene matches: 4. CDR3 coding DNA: TGTGCCAGCAGGAGGGGACAGATGAACACTGAAGCTTTCTTT. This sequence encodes CASRRGQMNTEAFF.

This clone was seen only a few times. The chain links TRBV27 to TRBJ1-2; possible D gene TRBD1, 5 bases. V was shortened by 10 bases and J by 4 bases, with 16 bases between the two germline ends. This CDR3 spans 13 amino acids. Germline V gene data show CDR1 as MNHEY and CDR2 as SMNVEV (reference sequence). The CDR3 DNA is TGTGCCAACCCGGGACTTAGATTCTATGGCTACACCTTC. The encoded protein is CANPGLRFYGYTF.

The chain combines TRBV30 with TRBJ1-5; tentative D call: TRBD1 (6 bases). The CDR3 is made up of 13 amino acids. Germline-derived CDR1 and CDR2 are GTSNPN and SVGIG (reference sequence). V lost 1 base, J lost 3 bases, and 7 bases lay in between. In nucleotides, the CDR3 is TGTGCCTGGAGTGGGACAGTCAATCAGCCCCAGCATTTT. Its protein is CAWSGTVNQPQHF.

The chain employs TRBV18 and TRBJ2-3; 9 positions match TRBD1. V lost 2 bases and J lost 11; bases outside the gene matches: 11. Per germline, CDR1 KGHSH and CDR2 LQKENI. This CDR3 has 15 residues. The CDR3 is CASSPATGGLIRQYF. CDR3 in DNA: TGTGCCAGCTCACCAGCGACAGGGGGTCTTATAAGGCAGTATTTT.

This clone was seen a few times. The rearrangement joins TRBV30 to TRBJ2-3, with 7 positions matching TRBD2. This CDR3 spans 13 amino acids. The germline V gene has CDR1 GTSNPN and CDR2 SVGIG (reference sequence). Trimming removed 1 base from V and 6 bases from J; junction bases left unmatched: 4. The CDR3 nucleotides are TGTGCCTGGAGTGCCGGGACTACGGATACGCAGTATTTT. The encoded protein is CAWSAGTTDTQYF. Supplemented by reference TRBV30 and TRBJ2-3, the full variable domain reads SQTIHQWPATLVQPVGSPLSLECTVEGTSNPNLYWYRQAAGRGLQLLFYSVGIGQISSEVPQNLSASRPQDRQFILSSKKLLLSDSGFYLCAWSAGTTDTQYFGPGTRLTVL.

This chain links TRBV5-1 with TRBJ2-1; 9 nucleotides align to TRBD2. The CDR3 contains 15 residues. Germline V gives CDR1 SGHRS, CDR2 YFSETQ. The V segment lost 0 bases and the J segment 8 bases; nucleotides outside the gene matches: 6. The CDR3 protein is CASSLEGGRADEQFF. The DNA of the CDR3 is TGCGCCAGCAGCTTGGAAGGCGGGAGGGCCGATGAGCAGTTCTTC.

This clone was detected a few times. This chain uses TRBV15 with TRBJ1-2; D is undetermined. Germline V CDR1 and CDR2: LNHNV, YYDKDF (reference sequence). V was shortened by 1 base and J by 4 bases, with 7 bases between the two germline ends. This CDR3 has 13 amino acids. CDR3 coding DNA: TGTGCCACCAGCAGAGTCGGCGGCTATGGCTACACCTTC. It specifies CATSRVGGYGYTF.

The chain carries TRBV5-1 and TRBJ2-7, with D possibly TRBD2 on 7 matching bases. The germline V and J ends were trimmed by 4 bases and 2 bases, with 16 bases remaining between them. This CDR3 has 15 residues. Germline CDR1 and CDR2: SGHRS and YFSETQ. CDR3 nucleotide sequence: TGCGCCAGCAGCCCGGGGGCGGGGGTGGCCTACGAGCAGTACTTC. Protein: CASSPGAGVAYEQYF.

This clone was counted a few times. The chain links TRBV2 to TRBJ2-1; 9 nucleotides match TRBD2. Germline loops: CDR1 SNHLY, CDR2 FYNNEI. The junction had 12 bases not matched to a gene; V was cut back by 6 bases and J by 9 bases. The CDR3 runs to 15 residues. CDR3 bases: TGTGCCAGCAGGCCCGGCTCTAGCGGGAAAGTTGAGCAGTTCTTC. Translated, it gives CASRPGSSGKVEQFF. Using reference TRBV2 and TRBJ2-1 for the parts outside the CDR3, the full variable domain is EPEVTQTPSHQVTQMGQEVILRCVPISNHLYFYWYRQILGQKVEFLVSFYNNEISEKSEIFDDQFSVERPDGSNFTLKIRSTKLEDSAMYFCASRPGSSGKVEQFFGPGTRLTVL.

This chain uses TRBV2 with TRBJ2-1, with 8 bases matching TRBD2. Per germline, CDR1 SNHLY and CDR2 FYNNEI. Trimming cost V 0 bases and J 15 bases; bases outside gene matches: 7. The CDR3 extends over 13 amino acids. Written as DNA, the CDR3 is TGTGCCAGCAGTGAAGCGCCGGGACTAGGTTTGTTCTTC. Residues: CASSEAPGLGLFF.

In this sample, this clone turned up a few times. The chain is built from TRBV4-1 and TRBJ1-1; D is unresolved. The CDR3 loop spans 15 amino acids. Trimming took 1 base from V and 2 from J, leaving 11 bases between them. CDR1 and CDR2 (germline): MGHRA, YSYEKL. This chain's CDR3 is CASSQGLITNTEAFF. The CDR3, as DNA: TGCGCCAGCAGCCAAGGGCTGATTACAAACACTGAAGCTTTCTTT.

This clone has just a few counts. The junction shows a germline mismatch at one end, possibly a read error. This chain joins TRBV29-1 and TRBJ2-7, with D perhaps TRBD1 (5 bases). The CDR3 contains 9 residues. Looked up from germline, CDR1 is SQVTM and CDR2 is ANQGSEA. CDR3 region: CSVYTPGNF. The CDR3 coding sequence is TGCAGCGTCTATACCCCAGGGAACTTC.

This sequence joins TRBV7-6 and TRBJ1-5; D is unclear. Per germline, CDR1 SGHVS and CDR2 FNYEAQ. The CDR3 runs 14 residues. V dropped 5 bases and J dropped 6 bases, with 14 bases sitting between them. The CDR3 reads CASSPGEGRQPQHF. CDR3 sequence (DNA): TGTGCCAGCAGCCCCGGAGAGGGTCGTCAGCCCCAGCATTTT. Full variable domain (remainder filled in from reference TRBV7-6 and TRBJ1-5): GAGVSQSPRYKVTKRGQDVALRCDPISGHVSLYWYRQALGQGPEFLTYFNYEAQQDKSGLPNDRFSAERPEGSISTLTIQRTEQRDSAMYRCASSPGEGRQPQHFGDGTRLSIL.

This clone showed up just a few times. CDR3 amino acids: CATQGLAGKGSYEQYF. DNA of the CDR3: TGTGCCACTCAAGGGCTAGCGGGGAAGGGATCCTACGAGCAGTACTTC. V and J are TRBV15 and TRBJ2-7; 9 positions agree with TRBD2. The CDR3 sequence is 16 residues long. V dropped 9 bases and J dropped 1; count of bases not matched to a gene: 13. Germline CDR1 reads LNHNV; CDR2 reads YYDKDF (reference sequence).

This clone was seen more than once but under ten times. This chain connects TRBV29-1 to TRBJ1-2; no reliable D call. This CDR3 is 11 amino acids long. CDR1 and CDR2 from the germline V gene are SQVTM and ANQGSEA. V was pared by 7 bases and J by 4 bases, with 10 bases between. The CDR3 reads CSALPRYGYTF. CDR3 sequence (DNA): TGCAGCGCCCTCCCCCGCTATGGCTACACCTTC.

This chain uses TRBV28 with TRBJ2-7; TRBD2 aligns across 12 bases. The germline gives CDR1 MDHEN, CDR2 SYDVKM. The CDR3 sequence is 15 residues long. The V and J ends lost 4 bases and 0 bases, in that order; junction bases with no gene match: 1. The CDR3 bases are TGTGCCAGCAGTTCTAGCGGGAGGGCCTCCTACGAGCAGTACTTC. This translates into CASSSSGRASYEQYF.

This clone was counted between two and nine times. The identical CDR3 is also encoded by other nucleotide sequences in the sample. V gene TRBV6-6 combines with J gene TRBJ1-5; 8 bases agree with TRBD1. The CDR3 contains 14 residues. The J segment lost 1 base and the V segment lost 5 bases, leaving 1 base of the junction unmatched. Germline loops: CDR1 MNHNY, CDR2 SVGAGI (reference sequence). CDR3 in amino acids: CASSGQGSNQPQHF. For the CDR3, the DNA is TGTGCCAGCAGTGGACAGGGAAGCAATCAGCCCCAGCATTTT.

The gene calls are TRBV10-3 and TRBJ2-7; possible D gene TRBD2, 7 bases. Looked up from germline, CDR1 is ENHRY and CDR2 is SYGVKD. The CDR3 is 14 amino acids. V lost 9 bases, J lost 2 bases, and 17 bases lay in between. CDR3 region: CAISGTPVTYEQYF. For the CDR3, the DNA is TGTGCCATAAGCGGGACACCAGTTACCTACGAGCAGTACTTC.

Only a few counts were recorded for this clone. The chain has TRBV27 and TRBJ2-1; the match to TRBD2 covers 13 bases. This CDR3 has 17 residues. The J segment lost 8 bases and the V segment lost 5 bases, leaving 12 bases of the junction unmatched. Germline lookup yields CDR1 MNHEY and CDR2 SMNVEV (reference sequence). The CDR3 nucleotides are TGTGCCAGCAGTCCGCCGGGACTAGCGGGACGCGCCCATGAGCAGTTCTTC. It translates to CASSPPGLAGRAHEQFF.

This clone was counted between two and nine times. DNA for the CDR3: TGTGCCAGCAGCCAGGTCGAGGAGCAGTACTTC. It translates to CASSQVEEQYF. J is TRBJ2-7 and V is TRBV14; D call uncertain. Germline V CDR1 and CDR2: SGHDN, FVKESK. CDR3 size: 11 residues. V was pared by 3 bases and J by 7 bases, with 7 bases between.

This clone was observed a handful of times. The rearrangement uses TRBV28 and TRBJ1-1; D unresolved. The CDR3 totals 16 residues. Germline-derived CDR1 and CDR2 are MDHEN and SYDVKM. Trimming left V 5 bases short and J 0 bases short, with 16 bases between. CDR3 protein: CASSRRLSTMNTEAFF. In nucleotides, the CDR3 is TGTGCCAGCAGTCGCAGATTGTCAACCATGAACACTGAAGCTTTCTTT.

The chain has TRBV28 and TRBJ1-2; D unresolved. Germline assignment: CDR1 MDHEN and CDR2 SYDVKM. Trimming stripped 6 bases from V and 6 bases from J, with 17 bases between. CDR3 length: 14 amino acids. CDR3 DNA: TGTGCCAGCAGAGAAGTCCAGCAGGTGGATGGCTACACCTTC. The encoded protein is CASREVQQVDGYTF.

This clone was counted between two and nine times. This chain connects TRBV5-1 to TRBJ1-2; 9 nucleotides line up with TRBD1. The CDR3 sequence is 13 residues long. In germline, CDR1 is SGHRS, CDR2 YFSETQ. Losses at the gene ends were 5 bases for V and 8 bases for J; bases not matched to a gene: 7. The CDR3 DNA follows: TGCGCCAGCAGTCCGGGACAGGGCTCGGGCTACACCTTC. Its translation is CASSPGQGSGYTF.

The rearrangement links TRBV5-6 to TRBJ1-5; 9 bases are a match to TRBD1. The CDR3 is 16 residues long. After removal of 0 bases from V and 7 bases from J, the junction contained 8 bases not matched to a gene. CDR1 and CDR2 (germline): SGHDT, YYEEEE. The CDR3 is CASSLALGQGEQPQHF. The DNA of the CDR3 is TGTGCCAGCAGCTTGGCATTGGGACAGGGTGAACAGCCCCAGCATTTT.

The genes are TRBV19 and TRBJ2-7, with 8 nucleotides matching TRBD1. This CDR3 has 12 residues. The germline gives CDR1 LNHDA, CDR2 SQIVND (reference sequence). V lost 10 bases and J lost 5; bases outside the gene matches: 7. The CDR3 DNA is TGTGCCACCTCGGACAGGGTCGACGAGCAGTACTTC. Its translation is CATSDRVDEQYF.

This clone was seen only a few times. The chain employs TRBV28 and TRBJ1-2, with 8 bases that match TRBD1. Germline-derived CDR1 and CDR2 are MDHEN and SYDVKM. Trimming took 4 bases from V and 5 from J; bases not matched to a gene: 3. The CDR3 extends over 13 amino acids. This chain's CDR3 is CASSSGQAYGYTF. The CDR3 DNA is TGTGCCAGCAGTTCGGGACAGGCGTATGGCTACACCTTC.

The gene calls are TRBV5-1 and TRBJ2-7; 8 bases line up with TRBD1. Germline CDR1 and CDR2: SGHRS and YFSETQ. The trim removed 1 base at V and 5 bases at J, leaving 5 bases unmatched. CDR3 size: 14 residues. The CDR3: CASSLQGARDEQYF. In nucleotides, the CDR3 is TGCGCCAGCAGCTTGCAGGGGGCGCGGGACGAGCAGTACTTC.

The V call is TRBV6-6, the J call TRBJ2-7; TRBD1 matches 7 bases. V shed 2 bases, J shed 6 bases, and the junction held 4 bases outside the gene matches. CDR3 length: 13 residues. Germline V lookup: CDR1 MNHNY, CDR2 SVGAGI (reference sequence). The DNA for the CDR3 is TGTGCCAGCAGTTACCCCGGACAGGCCGAGCAGTACTTC. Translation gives CASSYPGQAEQYF.

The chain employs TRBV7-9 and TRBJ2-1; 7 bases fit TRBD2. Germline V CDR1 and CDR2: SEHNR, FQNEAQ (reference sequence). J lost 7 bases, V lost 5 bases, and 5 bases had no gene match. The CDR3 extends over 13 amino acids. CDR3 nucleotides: TGTGCCAGCAGCCCCGGGGGAGGGAATGAGCAGTTCTTC. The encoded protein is CASSPGGGNEQFF.